This TCR beta chain comes out of a study of T cell responses to AZD1222 COVID-19 vaccine. Trimming left V 5 bases short and J 0 bases short, with 16 bases between. Germline V CDR1 and CDR2: MGHDK, SYGVNS. This CDR3 spans 16 amino acids. As regards this clone: Its antigen is unknown.

Sequencing used immunoSEQ multiplex PCR; TCRdb keeps in-frame clones, though not all of them. The table records approximately 300,000 clones, 94% of them present only once. Whole-study findings and limits: Clonal diversity was possibly underestimated, and white British individuals and females predominated among donors. Spike-specific TCR repertoires showed rising breadth and depth after two AZD1222 doses.

This clonotype was obtained from an adult who received the AZD1222 COVID-19 vaccine. Sequencing used peripheral blood, obtained 28 days after the second AZD1222 dose. The genes are TRBV25-1 and TRBJ1-2; no reliable D call. The CDR3 protein is CASSPPGATANYGYTF. The CDR3 coding sequence is TGTGCCAGCAGTCCCCCCGGCGCGACCGCTAACTATGGCTACACCTTC.